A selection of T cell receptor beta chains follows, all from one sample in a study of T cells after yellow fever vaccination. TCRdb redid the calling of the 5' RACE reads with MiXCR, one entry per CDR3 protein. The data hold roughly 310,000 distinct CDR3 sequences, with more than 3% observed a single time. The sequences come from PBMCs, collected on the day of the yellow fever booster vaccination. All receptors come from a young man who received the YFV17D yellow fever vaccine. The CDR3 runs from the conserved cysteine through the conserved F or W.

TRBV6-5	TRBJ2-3	CASTNWLGAGDTQYF
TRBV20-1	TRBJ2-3	CSASIRGIGTDTQYF
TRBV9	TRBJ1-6	CASSNRRYNSPLHF
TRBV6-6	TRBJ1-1	CASSYESGRNTEAFF
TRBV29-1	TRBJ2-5	CSVLWTENRSQYF
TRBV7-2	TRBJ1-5	CASSLRRGNQPQHF
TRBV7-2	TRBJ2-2	CASSSGPLGYTGELFF
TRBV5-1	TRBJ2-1	CASSPRTGGSYNEQFF
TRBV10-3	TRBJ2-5	CAISSPPGLGEETQYF
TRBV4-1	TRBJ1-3	CASSQEIAKAGNTIYF
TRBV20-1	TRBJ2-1	CSASEPTYNEQFF
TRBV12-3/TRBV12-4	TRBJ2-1	CASNLQGLGEQFF
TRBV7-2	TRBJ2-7	CASSRGQGGYYEQYF
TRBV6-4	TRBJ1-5	CASSDSSASTGMQPQHF
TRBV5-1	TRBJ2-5	CASSQGTGGRGGSQETQYF
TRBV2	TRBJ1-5	CASSERAGDQPQHF
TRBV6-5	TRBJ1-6	CASSYTRRPGSPLHF
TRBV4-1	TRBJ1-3	CASSQSGSSGNTIYF
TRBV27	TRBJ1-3	CASSSGGGGNTIYF
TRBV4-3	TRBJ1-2	CASSLKKGPDLSGYTF
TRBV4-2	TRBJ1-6	CASSPRSDLSSYNSPLHF
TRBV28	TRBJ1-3	CASSKGYSGNTIYF
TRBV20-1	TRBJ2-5	CSATGTSGGGGQETQYF
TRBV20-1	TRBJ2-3	CSARDSSTDTQYF
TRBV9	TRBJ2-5	CASSPRTETWETQYF
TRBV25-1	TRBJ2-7	CASSEWGDSYEQYF
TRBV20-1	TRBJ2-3	CSASPRGGRTDTQYF
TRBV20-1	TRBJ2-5	CSARTPSSKETQYF